These 6 T cell receptor beta chains came from one sample sequenced in a study of blood T cells in healthy people across ages. A second about 6 to 11 cycle PCR used barcoded and J-beta primers. TCRdb re-analysed the 5' RACE reads in MiXCR, keeping a single row per CDR3 protein. The sample includes 540,000 or so distinct CDR3 sequences, approximately 27% of them seen just once. The sequencing input was blood. All receptors derive from a woman in her seventies in good health.

The genes are TRBV4-1 and TRBJ1-1; D possibly corresponds to TRBD1 (5 bases). The germline CDR1 and CDR2 sequences are MGHRA and YSYEKL. The CDR3 covers 17 residues. Trimming stripped 1 base from V and 1 base from J, with 16 bases between. CDR3 bases: TGCGCCAGCAGCCAAGGTTGGGTGGACAATGGGAACACTGAAGCTTTCTTT. Protein product: CASSQGWVDNGNTEAFF.

This clonotype showed up just a few times. The chain links TRBV13 to TRBJ2-1; the match to TRBD1 covers 7 bases. The J call may not be correct, given that the DNA end is closer to TRBJ2-5. Germline V lookup: CDR1 PRHDT, CDR2 FYEKMQ (reference sequence). CDR3 length equals 13 residues. The CDR3 DNA follows: TGTGCCAGCAGCATTACACAGGGGGAGACCCAGTACTTC. Its protein is CASSITQGETQYF.

This clonotype was seen more than once but under ten times. The J gene is TRBJ2-5, the V gene TRBV27; 10 positions agree with TRBD1. The CDR3 runs to 14 residues. V was clipped by 8 bases and J by 4 bases; unmatched bases: 7. Germline assignment: CDR1 MNHEY and CDR2 SMNVEV (reference sequence). CDR3 loop: CASGGQGIGETQYF. In DNA form, the CDR3 reads TGTGCCAGCGGGGGACAGGGGATTGGAGAGACCCAGTACTTC.

This clonotype was counted only a few times. The V gene is TRBV4-2, the J gene TRBJ2-5, with 8 bases aligning to TRBD1. The J call could be wrong; TRBJ2-1 is a better fit for the DNA end. Germline V gene lookup returns CDR1 LGHNA and CDR2 YNFKEQ. The CDR3 totals 16 residues. CDR3 DNA: TGTGCCAGCAGCCGGAACGGACAGGGTCGGAGTGGTGAGCAGTTCTTC. Protein product: CASSRNGQGRSGEQFF.

The chain recombines TRBV6-1 with TRBJ1-5, with a weak D call TRBD1 (6 bases). The CDR3 is made up of 15 amino acids. V lost 7 bases, J lost 0 bases, and 13 bases lay in between. Germline V CDR1 and CDR2: MNHNS, SASEGT. CDR3 nucleotides: TGTGCCAGCACCTCAGGACAGTATAGCAATCAGCCCCAGCATTTT. Its protein is CASTSGQYSNQPQHF.

This sequence joins TRBV7-3 and TRBJ1-6; no clear D gene. CDR3 length: 14 residues. V was pared by 2 bases and J by 4 bases, with 6 bases between. CDR1 and CDR2 (germline): SGHTA, FQGTGA. CDR3 region: CASSLRPYNSPLHF. The CDR3 region has the DNA TGTGCCAGCAGCTTACGGCCTTATAATTCACCCCTCCACTTT.